The rows below give T cell receptor beta chains drawn from one sample of a study of cytomegalovirus exposure and HLA in healthy donors. The protocol was immunoSEQ multiplex PCR, while the TCRdb copy is restricted to in-frame clones and leaves out a portion. The data hold more than 85,000 clones, with roughly 85% observed a single time. The sample consisted of PBMCs. The receptors stem from a man aged 35 to 55 in good health and CMV-seronegative. The CDR3 runs from the conserved cysteine through the conserved F or W. The order of the fields is CDR3 DNA, CDR3 protein, D gene, V gene, clone size, J gene. A D gene is named only where the DNA matches it firmly. Size tells how often a clone was seen (once, few, many) or the class of an expanded clone, and some rows leave it out.

CDR3nt: TGTGCCAGTAGTATAGCCGCAGGCGTCTACAATGAGCAGTTCTTC
CDR3aa: CASSIAAGVYNEQFF
d_gene: .
v_gene: TRBV19
abundance: .
j_gene: TRBJ2-1

CDR3nt: TGTGCTAGTGGCCGAGCGGGGGCCGGAAACACCGGGGAGCTGTTTTTT
CDR3aa: CASGRAGAGNTGELFF
d_gene: TRBD2
v_gene: TRBV12-5
abundance: .
j_gene: TRBJ2-2

CDR3nt: TGCGCCAGCAGCCAAGTTCCCCTAGCGGGGGCCCGAGAGGGGACCCAGTACTTC
CDR3aa: CASSQVPLAGAREGTQYF
d_gene: TRBD2
v_gene: TRBV4-1
abundance: .
j_gene: TRBJ2-5

CDR3nt: TGTGCCATCAGTGAGGGGACAGGGCAAGGCAATGAGCAGTTCTTC
CDR3aa: CAISEGTGQGNEQFF
d_gene: TRBD1
v_gene: TRBV10-3
abundance: .
j_gene: TRBJ2-1

CDR3nt: TGTGCCAGCAGTCTCGGACTGGGACAGGGTCATGGCTACACCTTC
CDR3aa: CASSLGLGQGHGYTF
d_gene: TRBD1
v_gene: TRBV28
abundance: .
j_gene: TRBJ1-2

CDR3nt: TGTGCCAGCAGCCCCAGCCGGGGAGGGAACATTCAGTACTTC
CDR3aa: CASSPSRGGNIQYF
d_gene: TRBD2
v_gene: TRBV11-2
abundance: .
j_gene: TRBJ2-4

CDR3nt: TGTGCCAGCAGTGAGACGCGTGGGACTAGCGGGGGAGCGAACACCGGGGAGCTGTTTTTT
CDR3aa: CASSETRGTSGGANTGELFF
d_gene: TRBD2
v_gene: TRBV6-4
abundance: .
j_gene: TRBJ2-2

CDR3nt: TGTGCCAGCAGCTCCCCCCCGACTAGCGGGGGAGACAATGAGCAGTTCTTC
CDR3aa: CASSSPPTSGGDNEQFF
d_gene: TRBD2
v_gene: TRBV27
abundance: .
j_gene: TRBJ2-1

CDR3nt: TGTGCCAGCAGCTTAGTGGCGGGGGCTAACGAGCAGTACTTC
CDR3aa: CASSLVAGANEQYF
d_gene: .
v_gene: TRBV11-3
abundance: .
j_gene: TRBJ2-7

CDR3nt: TGTGCCAGTAGTAATCAGGGGGCGCGAAACGAGCAGTACTTC
CDR3aa: CASSNQGARNEQYF
d_gene: TRBD1
v_gene: TRBV19
abundance: .
j_gene: TRBJ2-7

CDR3nt: TGTGCCAGCAGCCCCCAACTAGCGGGGGACACAGATACGCAGTATTTT
CDR3aa: CASSPQLAGDTDTQYF
d_gene: TRBD2
v_gene: TRBV9
abundance: .
j_gene: TRBJ2-3

CDR3nt: TGTGCCAGCAGTCAAACGGACAGGAACTACGAGCAGTACTTC
CDR3aa: CASSQTDRNYEQYF
d_gene: TRBD1
v_gene: TRBV25-1
abundance: .
j_gene: TRBJ2-7

CDR3nt: TGTGCCAGCAGCTCGAGACTTTTACCGGGACTAGATTACAATGAGCAGTTCTTC
CDR3aa: CASSSRLLPGLDYNEQFF
d_gene: TRBD2
v_gene: TRBV5-6
abundance: few
j_gene: TRBJ2-1

CDR3nt: TGCAGTGCCGAACAGAACACTGAAGCTTTCTTT
CDR3aa: CSAEQNTEAFF
d_gene: .
v_gene: TRBV20-1
abundance: once
j_gene: TRBJ1-1

CDR3nt: TGTGCCAGCAGCCGCGGGCAGACCCAGTACTTC
CDR3aa: CASSRGQTQYF
d_gene: .
v_gene: TRBV7-2
abundance: .
j_gene: TRBJ2-5

CDR3nt: TGCGCCAGCAGGACGGGACTAGCGGAAAACACAGATACGCAGTATTTT
CDR3aa: CASRTGLAENTDTQYF
d_gene: TRBD2
v_gene: TRBV5-1
abundance: once
j_gene: TRBJ2-3

CDR3nt: TGCAGCGTTGGAACAGGGATGAACACCGGGGAGCTGTTTTTT
CDR3aa: CSVGTGMNTGELFF
d_gene: .
v_gene: TRBV29-1
abundance: .
j_gene: TRBJ2-2

CDR3nt: TGCGCCAGCAGCGCCCGCCAGGATTTCGGAACTAATGAAAAACTGTTTTTT
CDR3aa: CASSARQDFGTNEKLFF
d_gene: .
v_gene: TRBV5-1
abundance: .
j_gene: TRBJ1-4

CDR3nt: TGTGCCAGCAGCAACCCAATTTGGGGAGGCGAGCAGTACTTC
CDR3aa: CASSNPIWGGEQYF
d_gene: .
v_gene: TRBV21-1
abundance: .
j_gene: TRBJ2-7

CDR3nt: TGTGCCGCGGGGGAGAATGGAAACACCATATATTTT
CDR3aa: CAAGENGNTIYF
d_gene: .
v_gene: TRBV15
abundance: .
j_gene: TRBJ1-3

CDR3nt: TGTGCCAGCAGCACCAAAGGGGGGGCTCCCCTCCACTTT
CDR3aa: CASSTKGGAPLHF
d_gene: .
v_gene: TRBV9
abundance: .
j_gene: TRBJ1-6

CDR3nt: TGTGCCAGCAGCGTAGACGGGACAGGGCCATTCGAGCAGTACTTC
CDR3aa: CASSVDGTGPFEQYF
d_gene: TRBD1
v_gene: TRBV9
abundance: .
j_gene: TRBJ2-7

CDR3nt: TGTGCCAGCAGCCAAGGTCCAGGGTCTGGAAACACCATATATTTT
CDR3aa: CASSQGPGSGNTIYF
d_gene: .
v_gene: TRBV4-2
abundance: .
j_gene: TRBJ1-3

CDR3nt: TGTGCCTACAACAGGGACCGCGAGACCCAGTACTTC
CDR3aa: CAYNRDRETQYF
d_gene: .
v_gene: TRBV21-1
abundance: .
j_gene: TRBJ2-5

CDR3nt: TGTGCCAGCTCACCGGGGACAGGCGAAAAACTGTTTTTT
CDR3aa: CASSPGTGEKLFF
d_gene: TRBD1
v_gene: TRBV18
abundance: .
j_gene: TRBJ1-4

CDR3nt: TGTGCCAGCAGCGTAGCCGGGCGGGACGGCTATGGCTACACCTTC
CDR3aa: CASSVAGRDGYGYTF
d_gene: .
v_gene: TRBV9
abundance: .
j_gene: TRBJ1-2

CDR3nt: TGCAGCGTAGATGACATAACTGAAGCTTTCTTT
CDR3aa: CSVDDITEAFF
d_gene: .
v_gene: TRBV29-1
abundance: .
j_gene: TRBJ1-1

CDR3nt: TGTGCCAGCACGACAGGTAGTCAGCCCCAGCATTTT
CDR3aa: CASTTGSQPQHF
d_gene: .
v_gene: TRBV7-9
abundance: .
j_gene: TRBJ1-5

CDR3nt: TGTGCCAGCAGCCCGGACAGATCTCCCTACGAGCAGTACTTC
CDR3aa: CASSPDRSPYEQYF
d_gene: .
v_gene: TRBV13
abundance: .
j_gene: TRBJ2-7

CDR3nt: TGTGCCAGCAGCCTACAATGGGACAGGGTAGATGGCTACACCTTC
CDR3aa: CASSLQWDRVDGYTF
d_gene: TRBD1
v_gene: TRBV7-9
abundance: .
j_gene: TRBJ1-2

CDR3nt: TGCAGCGTTGAACTGTCCCGGGGGGCTGAAGCTTTCTTT
CDR3aa: CSVELSRGAEAFF
d_gene: .
v_gene: TRBV29-1
abundance: .
j_gene: TRBJ1-1

CDR3nt: TGTGCCAGCAGCCAAGATCTTCTTCGGGACTATGGCTACACCTTC
CDR3aa: CASSQDLLRDYGYTF
d_gene: .
v_gene: TRBV4-2
abundance: .
j_gene: TRBJ1-2

CDR3nt: TGCGCCAGCAGCCTTGCTCCGGACACTGAAGCTTTCTTT
CDR3aa: CASSLAPDTEAFF
d_gene: .
v_gene: TRBV5-1
abundance: .
j_gene: TRBJ1-1

CDR3nt: TGTGCCAGCAGCTTAGTCCTAGCGGGGGAAGCCAAAAACATTCAGTACTTC
CDR3aa: CASSLVLAGEAKNIQYF
d_gene: TRBD2
v_gene: TRBV7-2
abundance: .
j_gene: TRBJ2-4